One and the same sample provided the 18 T cell receptor beta chains below, sequenced in a study of blood T cell repertoires in COVID-19. Only in-frame clones appear in the TCRdb table, and some are missing; sequencing was by immunoSEQ multiplex PCR. The sample yields 140,000 or so clones, roughly 89% seen once. Sequenced input: peripheral blood. Receptors were obtained from a woman aged 45-60 years with active or convalescent COVID-19.

The V and J genes are TRBV27 and TRBJ1-2; tentatively, D is TRBD1 (6 bases). The V and J ends lost 5 bases and 8 bases respectively, with 15 bases between them. The CDR3 contains 13 residues. The germline V gene has CDR1 MNHEY and CDR2 SMNVEV (reference sequence). CDR3 sequence reads: CASSLPGGSGYTF. CDR3 bases: TGTGCCAGCAGTCTCCCGGGGGGCTCGGGCTACACCTTC.

The chain employs TRBV10-3 and TRBJ2-1; D is uncertain. V lost 7 bases and J 4 bases, leaving 11 bases between the germline ends. Germline V gives CDR1 ENHRY, CDR2 SYGVKD. This CDR3 is 13 amino acids long. Here the CDR3 DNA reads TGTGCCATCACAGGCCCCCAGTACAATGAGCAGTTCTTC. It translates to CAITGPQYNEQFF.

The chain carries TRBV6-5 and TRBJ2-3; no clear D gene. The CDR3 is made up of 15 amino acids. Per the germline V gene, CDR1 is MNHEY and CDR2 is SVGAGI. V dropped 5 bases and J dropped 1 base, with 13 bases sitting between them. CDR3 in DNA: TGTGCCAGCAGTCACCTCGACACGCGCACAGATACGCAGTATTTT. Translated, it gives CASSHLDTRTDTQYF.

The chain employs TRBV27 and TRBJ2-7; D perhaps matches TRBD1 (6 bases). This CDR3 spans 16 amino acids. Germline CDR1 is MNHEY and CDR2 is SMNVEV (reference sequence). Trimming left V 0 bases short and J 2 bases short, with 14 bases between. In DNA form, the CDR3 reads TGTGCCAGCAGTTTATCGACAGGATGGCTGACCTACGAGCAGTACTTC. Its translation is CASSLSTGWLTYEQYF.

This chain links TRBV5-1 with TRBJ2-1; the D gene is possibly TRBD1 (5 bases). CDR3 length: 14 amino acids. Trimming shortened V by 4 bases and J by 8 bases, and 16 bases separated the two germline ends. Germline V gene data show CDR1 as SGHRS and CDR2 as YFSETQ. The CDR3 sequence: CASSPRAQGHEQFF. As DNA, the CDR3 is TGCGCCAGCAGCCCCCGGGCCCAGGGCCATGAGCAGTTCTTC.

The gene calls are TRBV5-4 and TRBJ2-1, with TRBD2 matching over 8 bases. There are 18 residues in the CDR3. Germline loops: CDR1 SGHNT, CDR2 YYREEE (reference sequence). V lost 3 bases to trimming and J lost 5 bases; unmatched junction nucleotides: 16. The CDR3 here is CASSWGTRPGLAHNEQFF. The CDR3, as DNA: TGTGCCAGCAGCTGGGGTACTCGCCCAGGACTAGCCCACAATGAGCAGTTCTTC. Full variable domain (missing parts from reference TRBV5-4 and TRBJ2-1): ETGVTQSPTHLIKTRGQQVTLRCSSQSGHNTVSWYQQALGQGPQFIFQYYREEENGRGNFPPRFSGLQFPNYSSELNVNALELDDSALYLCASSWGTRPGLAHNEQFFGPGTRLTVL.

The genes are TRBV7-9 and TRBJ2-1; D remains unclear. V lost 1 base and J lost 7, with 14 bases in between. Germline CDR1 SEHNR, CDR2 FQNEAQ (reference sequence). This CDR3 region has 15 residues. CDR3 amino acids: CASSLDDLLRNEQFF. The CDR3, as DNA: TGTGCCAGCAGCTTAGACGATCTTCTGCGGAATGAGCAGTTCTTC. Drawing the rest from reference TRBV7-9 and TRBJ2-1, the complete variable domain is DTGVSQNPRHKITKRGQNVTFRCDPISEHNRLYWYRQTLGQGPEFLTYFQNEAQLEKSRLLSDRFSAERPKGSFSTLEIQRTEQGDSAMYLCASSLDDLLRNEQFFGPGTRLTVL.

The gene calls are TRBV7-8 and TRBJ2-1; a possible D gene is TRBD1 (6 bases). V lost 2 bases and J 2 bases, leaving 10 bases between the germline ends. Looked up from germline, CDR1 is SGHVS and CDR2 is FQNEAQ. The CDR3 has 15 amino acids. CDR3 DNA: TGTGCCAGCAGCTTAAAGAGGGGGACCTACAATGAGCAGTTCTTC. Translating gives CASSLKRGTYNEQFF.

The rearrangement uses TRBV27 and TRBJ2-1; 9 bases are a match to TRBD1. The J segment lost 2 bases and the V segment lost 6 bases, leaving 11 bases of the junction unmatched. The CDR3 runs to 17 residues. Germline V lookup: CDR1 MNHEY, CDR2 SMNVEV (reference sequence). In nucleotides, the CDR3 is TGTGCCAGCAGCCCCATAACAGGGGGCGAAGCCTACAATGAGCAGTTCTTC. It translates to CASSPITGGEAYNEQFF.

This chain connects TRBV13 to TRBJ2-3; 12 bases line up with TRBD2. J gave up 5 bases and V 6 bases, and 3 bases lay outside the gene matches. Germline V gives CDR1 PRHDT, CDR2 FYEKMQ (reference sequence). The CDR3 extends over 14 amino acids. The chain's CDR3 is CASRLAGGQDTQYF. DNA of the CDR3: TGTGCCAGCAGGCTAGCGGGGGGGCAAGATACGCAGTATTTT.

The chain employs TRBV12-3 or TRBV12-4 and TRBJ1-2; D remains ambiguous. The ends were cut back, 8 bases at V and 6 bases at J, with 13 bases in the middle. CDR3 length: 12 residues. CDR3 loop: CASQTQSHGYTF. The DNA for the CDR3 is TGTGCCAGCCAGACTCAGAGCCATGGCTACACCTTC.

V and J are TRBV6-5 and TRBJ2-7; D possibly corresponds to TRBD1 (5 bases). V was clipped by 5 bases and J by 2 bases, with 10 bases between them. Looked up from germline, CDR1 is MNHEY and CDR2 is SVGAGI. The length of the CDR3 is 13 residues. CDR3 amino acids: CASSRGQAYEQYF. CDR3 in DNA: TGTGCCAGCAGTCGCGGACAAGCCTACGAGCAGTACTTC.

The chain uses TRBV15 and TRBJ2-1; possible D gene TRBD2, 6 bases. Germline loops: CDR1 LNHNV, CDR2 YYDKDF (reference sequence). CDR3 length equals 17 residues. The V and J ends lost 5 bases and 5 bases respectively, with 22 bases between them. The CDR3 loop is CATSLYDGGMPDNEQFF. Here the CDR3 DNA reads TGTGCCACCAGCCTCTACGACGGCGGGATGCCCGACAATGAGCAGTTCTTC.

The genes are TRBV7-6 and TRBJ2-6; D unresolved. The CDR3 contains 17 residues. The ends were cut back, 0 bases at V and 1 base at J, with 10 bases in the middle. From germline, CDR1 is SGHVS and CDR2 FNYEAQ. The CDR3 DNA follows: TGTGCCAGCAGCTTAGCTGCGCATCGGTCTGGGGCCAACGTCCTGACTTTC. This translates into CASSLAAHRSGANVLTF.

This clone was seen a handful of times. This chain uses TRBV4-1 with TRBJ1-2, with a possible D match to TRBD1 (6 bases). The germline V and J ends were trimmed by 4 bases and 0 bases, with 12 bases remaining between them. The CDR3 extends over 15 amino acids. Germline V gives CDR1 MGHRA, CDR2 YSYEKL. CDR3 coding DNA: TGCGCCAGCAGCCCTAATGAGGGGGCTAACTATGGCTACACCTTC. This sequence encodes CASSPNEGANYGYTF.

At least ten counts were recorded for this clone. The rearrangement uses TRBV15 and TRBJ1-2; 7 bases agree with TRBD1. From germline, CDR1 is LNHNV and CDR2 YYDKDF (reference sequence). Trimming took 5 bases from V and 8 from J; bases not matched to a gene: 8. The length of the CDR3 is 13 residues. CDR3 loop: CATSARTGQGYTF. CDR3 in DNA: TGTGCCACCAGCGCTCGGACAGGCCAAGGCTACACCTTC.

V gene TRBV6-2 or TRBV6-3 combines with J gene TRBJ2-1; 12 nucleotides align to TRBD2. Germline V gives CDR1 MNHEY, CDR2 SVGEGT. The CDR3 covers 16 residues. The V gene end was trimmed by 4 bases and the J gene end by 7 bases; junction bases not matched to a gene: 8. Written as DNA, the CDR3 is TGTGCCAGCAGTTGGTTATTGACTAGCGGGAGAAATGAGCAGTTCTTC. It specifies CASSWLLTSGRNEQFF.

The chain joins TRBV19 to TRBJ2-7, with 7 bases identical to TRBD1. The CDR3 runs to 14 residues. Germline assignment: CDR1 LNHDA and CDR2 SQIVND (reference sequence). Trimming removed 0 bases from V and 4 bases from J; junction bases left unmatched: 3. CDR3: CASSIDGRGYEQYF. DNA of the CDR3: TGTGCCAGTAGTATAGATGGCAGGGGGTACGAGCAGTACTTC. Filled out from reference TRBV19 and TRBJ2-7, the complete variable domain reads DGGITQSPKYLFRKEGQNVTLSCEQNLNHDAMYWYRQDPGQGLRLIYYSQIVNDFQKGDIAEGYSVSREKKESFPLTVTSAQKNPTAFYLCASSIDGRGYEQYFGPGTRLTVT.